Listed below are T cell receptor beta chains from one sample, sequenced in a study of neurological immune-mediated disorders. TCRdb recomputed calls from the 5' RACE reads with MiXCR, one row per CDR3 protein. The sample contains approximately 50,000 distinct CDR3 sequences, about 3.5% of which appear only once. Sequencing input: PBMCs. Receptor source: a young man with multiple sclerosis. The CDR3 runs from the conserved cysteine through the conserved F or W. A D gene is named only where the DNA matches it firmly. Not all rows give a size; the values are once, few, many and, for expanded clones, a class.

many,TRBV20-1,NA,10,TRBJ2-5,CSARLETQYF,TGCAGTGCTAGACTTGAGACCCAGTACTTC
few,TRBV5-1,TRBD1,15,TRBJ1-2,CASSVGTGKGYGYTF,TGCGCCAGCTCAGTGGGGACAGGGAAAGGTTATGGCTACACCTTC
many,TRBV12-3/TRBV12-4,TRBD1,15,TRBJ1-5,CASSSGQARNQPQHF,TGTGCCAGCAGTTCCGGACAGGCACGCAATCAGCCCCAGCATTTT
many,TRBV28,NA,15,TRBJ1-1,CASSLRGDPNTEAFF,TGTGCCAGCAGTTTACGAGGGGACCCGAACACTGAAGCTTTCTTT
many,TRBV12-3/TRBV12-4,TRBD1,14,TRBJ2-7,CASRRDSSSYEQYF,TGTGCCAGCAGACGGGACAGCAGCTCCTACGAGCAGTACTTC
many,TRBV5-6,NA,15,TRBJ1-5,CASSLWTAPYLDQHF,TGTGCCAGCAGCTTGTGGACGGCCCCCTATCTCGACCAGCATTTT
many,TRBV5-1,NA,15,TRBJ2-7,CASSLDGLGSYEQYF,TGCGCCAGCAGCTTGGACGGGTTGGGATCCTACGAGCAGTACTTC
many,TRBV5-1,TRBD1,15,TRBJ1-1,CASSLDRGLSTEAFF,TGCGCCAGCAGCTTGGACAGGGGGCTCAGCACTGAAGCTTTCTTT
many,TRBV5-1,TRBD1,15,TRBJ1-2,CASSLSGQLNYGYTF,TGCGCCAGCAGCTTGTCGGGACAGCTAAACTATGGCTACACCTTC
many,TRBV12-3/TRBV12-4,NA,12,TRBJ1-1,CASSLGHLEAFF,TGTGCCAGCAGTTTGGGACACCTTGAAGCTTTCTTT
many,TRBV12-3/TRBV12-4,NA,15,TRBJ2-1,CASSLGGWQGDEQFF,TGTGCCAGCAGTTTAGGCGGCTGGCAAGGAGATGAGCAGTTCTTC
many,TRBV3-1,TRBD2,18,TRBJ2-6,CASSRTLTSGSGANVLTF,TGTGCCAGCAGCCGTACCCTGACTAGCGGCTCTGGGGCCAACGTCCTGACTTTC
many,TRBV29-1,NA,11,TRBJ2-3,CSARGADTQYF,TGCAGCGCCCGGGGCGCAGATACGCAGTATTTT
many,TRBV20-1,TRBD2,16,TRBJ2-1,CSARDAPAGGPDEQFF,TGCAGTGCTAGAGATGCGCCAGCGGGGGGTCCAGATGAGCAGTTCTTC
many,TRBV7-9,NA,12,TRBJ1-1,CASSFGGGEAFF,TGTGCCAGCAGCTTCGGGGGCGGTGAAGCTTTCTTT
many,TRBV6-5,NA,14,TRBJ2-7,CASRTAGTYYEQYF,TGTGCCAGCAGGACTGCAGGAACCTACTACGAGCAGTACTTC
many,TRBV2,NA,15,TRBJ2-4,CASSETEIAKNIQYF,TGTGCCAGCAGTGAGACAGAAATAGCCAAAAACATTCAGTACTTC
NA,TRBV12-3/TRBV12-4,NA,14,TRBJ1-1,CASIAGSAHTEAFF,TGTGCCAGCATCGCCGGTTCGGCTCACACTGAAGCTTTCTTT
many,TRBV6-5,NA,14,TRBJ1-5,CASRRDISNQPQHF,TGTGCCAGCAGGAGGGACATTAGCAATCAGCCCCAGCATTTT
many,TRBV20-1,NA,15,TRBJ2-1,CSAPTGTGGLGEQFF,TGCAGTGCTCCTACAGGGACCGGGGGGTTGGGTGAGCAGTTCTTC
many,TRBV11-1,TRBD2,16,TRBJ2-3,CASSPGGRAMGDTQYF,TGTGCCAGCAGTCCCGGCGGGAGGGCCATGGGAGATACGCAGTATTTT
many,TRBV21-1,NA,16,TRBJ2-7,CASSFRTSGRDYEQYF,TGTGCCAGCAGCTTCCGGACTAGCGGGAGGGATTACGAGCAGTACTTC
many,TRBV12-3/TRBV12-4,NA,15,TRBJ1-1,CASRRDGAMNTEAFF,TGTGCCAGCAGGCGCGACGGGGCGATGAACACTGAAGCTTTCTTT
NA,TRBV6-5,TRBD1,15,TRBJ1-1,CASSPDRSQNTEAFF,TGTGCCAGCAGTCCGGACAGGTCCCAGAACACTGAAGCTTTCTTT
many,TRBV20-1,NA,14,TRBJ2-7,CSAREGAGTYEQYF,TGCAGTGCTAGAGAGGGGGCAGGGACCTACGAGCAGTACTTC
many,TRBV28,TRBD1,15,TRBJ1-2,CASREPGQGAYGYTF,TGTGCCAGCAGGGAACCGGGACAGGGGGCGTATGGCTACACCTTC
many,TRBV3-1,NA,14,TRBJ1-1,CASSQRGAETEAFF,TGTGCCAGCAGCCAACGGGGCGCTGAGACTGAAGCTTTCTTT
many,TRBV29-1,NA,11,TRBJ1-1,CSVEGGSGAFF,TGCAGCGTCGAGGGAGGATCGGGAGCTTTCTTT
NA,TRBV6-6,NA,14,TRBJ1-5,CATTLGGSNQPQNF,TGTGCCACCACCCTTGGGGGTAGCAATCAGCCCCAGAATTTT
many,TRBV5-1,NA,11,TRBJ1-4,CASSFDEKLFF,TGCGCCAGCAGCTTTGATGAAAAACTGTTTTTT
many,TRBV4-2,NA,16,TRBJ1-1,CASSQEERGGGTEAFF,TGTGCCAGCAGCCAAGAGGAGCGGGGGGGCGGCACTGAAGCTTTCTTT
many,TRBV5-6,NA,16,TRBJ1-2,CASSLIEQAAGYGYTF,TGTGCCAGCAGCCTCATCGAACAGGCCGCGGGATATGGCTACACCTTC
many,TRBV7-2,TRBD1,13,TRBJ1-5,CASARQGNQPQHF,TGTGCCAGCGCGAGACAGGGAAATCAGCCCCAGCATTTT
many,TRBV7-6,TRBD1,14,TRBJ1-1,CASSLTGGNTEAFF,TGTGCCAGCAGCTTGACAGGGGGCAACACTGAAGCTTTCTTT
many,TRBV20-1,NA,15,TRBJ2-5,CSARAPVGEQETQYF,TGCAGTGCTAGAGCCCCAGTGGGAGAACAAGAGACCCAGTACTTC
many,TRBV7-6,NA,15,TRBJ1-2,CASSPWRNANYGYTF,TGTGCCAGCAGCCCCTGGAGGAATGCTAACTATGGCTACACCTTC
many,TRBV7-2,NA,15,TRBJ2-2,CASSLAQQGTEELFF,TGTGCCAGCAGCTTAGCGCAGCAGGGGACCGAGGAGCTGTTTTTT
many,TRBV7-8,NA,17,TRBJ2-1,CASSLVITEGQSLEQFF,TGTGCCAGCAGCTTAGTAATTACGGAGGGCCAGTCGCTTGAGCAGTTCTTC
many,TRBV29-1,TRBD1,17,TRBJ2-6,CSASAGTASSGANVLTF,TGCAGCGCCTCCGCCGGGACAGCGAGCTCTGGGGCCAACGTCCTGACTTTC
many,TRBV20-1,TRBD1,15,TRBJ1-2,CSARAQTGQGNGYTF,TGCAGTGCTAGAGCGCAGACGGGACAGGGTAATGGCTACACCTTC
many,TRBV20-1,NA,12,TRBJ2-7,CSATLLADEQYF,TGCAGTGCTACCTTACTAGCCGACGAGCAGTACTTC
many,TRBV7-9,NA,11,TRBJ2-1,CASSPGGEQFF,TGTGCCAGCAGCCCTGGGGGTGAGCAGTTCTTC
many,TRBV5-1,NA,14,TRBJ2-5,CASSLGANQETQYF,TGCGCCAGCAGCCTAGGTGCAAACCAAGAGACCCAGTACTTC
many,TRBV29-1,NA,12,TRBJ2-3,CSVIEGSDTQYF,TGCAGCGTGATTGAGGGGTCAGATACGCAGTATTTT
many,TRBV5-1,TRBD2,14,TRBJ2-7,CASSPGLALDEQYF,TGCGCCAGCAGCCCGGGACTAGCGCTAGACGAGCAGTACTTC
few,TRBV15,TRBD1,15,TRBJ2-1,CATSREQGAYNEQFF,TGTGCCACCAGCAGAGAACAGGGGGCTTACAATGAGCAGTTCTTC
many,TRBV20-1,NA,15,TRBJ2-1,CSARVGASPIDEQFF,TGCAGTGCTAGAGTTGGGGCTAGCCCTATCGATGAGCAGTTCTTC
many,TRBV29-1,NA,13,TRBJ2-3,CSVAASGTDTQYF,TGCAGCGTTGCGGCTAGCGGCACAGATACGCAGTATTTT
many,TRBV6-5,NA,16,TRBJ2-3,CASSPPRVEGTDTQYF,TGTGCCAGCAGTCCCCCCAGGGTAGAAGGCACAGATACGCAGTATTTT
many,TRBV6-5,TRBD1,16,TRBJ1-1,CASSSGTGGGGTEAFF,TGTGCCAGCAGTTCCGGGACAGGGGGCGGGGGCACTGAAGCTTTCTTT
many,TRBV20-1,NA,14,TRBJ1-2,CSARVRGGVYGYTF,TGCAGTGCTAGAGTACGGGGAGGCGTCTATGGCTACACCTTC
many,TRBV18,NA,13,TRBJ1-1,CASSLSGTPEAFF,TGTGCCAGCTCACTCAGTGGTACCCCTGAAGCTTTCTTT